The source of this TCR beta chain is a study of shared clonotypes between healthy human individuals. CDR1 and CDR2 from the germline V gene are KGHSH and LQKENI. The ends lost 3 bases at V and 3 bases at J; junction bases unmatched: 8. CDR3 size: 18 residues. As regards this clone: Its antigen is currently unknown.

Generated by immunoSEQ multiplex PCR, the TCRdb table keeps only in-frame clones and is missing some. The data show fewer than 1.6 million clones, with 97% to 99% seen just once and about 0.35% held by the top ten. CD4+ cells yielded CD45RA+ naive and CD45RA-negative memory subsets. Study-level results: A generally larger estimated richness was seen in naive subsets than in memory subsets.

The sequenced material came from naive CD4+ T cells sorted from blood. Subset reported: CD45RA+ positively selected. The receptor's source is a man under 40 in good health. This chain connects TRBV18 to TRBJ1-4; 12 bases align to TRBD1. DNA of the CDR3: TGTGCCAGCTCACCGCCGGGACAGGGGGCGCGGGCTAATGAAAAACTGTTTTTT. It encodes CASSPPGQGARANEKLFF.